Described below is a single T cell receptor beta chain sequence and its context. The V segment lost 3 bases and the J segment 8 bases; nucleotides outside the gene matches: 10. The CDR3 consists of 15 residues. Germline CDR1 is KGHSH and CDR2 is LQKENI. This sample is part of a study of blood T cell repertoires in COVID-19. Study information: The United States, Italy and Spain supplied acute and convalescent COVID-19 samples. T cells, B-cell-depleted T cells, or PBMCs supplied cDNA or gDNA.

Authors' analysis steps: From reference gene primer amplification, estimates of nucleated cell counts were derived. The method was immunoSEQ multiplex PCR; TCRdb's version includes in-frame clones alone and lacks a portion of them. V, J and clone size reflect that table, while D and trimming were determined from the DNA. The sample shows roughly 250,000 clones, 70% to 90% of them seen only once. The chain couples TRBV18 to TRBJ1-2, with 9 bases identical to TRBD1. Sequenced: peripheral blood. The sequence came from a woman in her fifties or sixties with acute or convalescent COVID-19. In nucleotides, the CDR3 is TGTGCCAGCTCACCCCCGGGACAGGGTTATGTGGGCTACACCTTC. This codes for CASSPPGQGYVGYTF.